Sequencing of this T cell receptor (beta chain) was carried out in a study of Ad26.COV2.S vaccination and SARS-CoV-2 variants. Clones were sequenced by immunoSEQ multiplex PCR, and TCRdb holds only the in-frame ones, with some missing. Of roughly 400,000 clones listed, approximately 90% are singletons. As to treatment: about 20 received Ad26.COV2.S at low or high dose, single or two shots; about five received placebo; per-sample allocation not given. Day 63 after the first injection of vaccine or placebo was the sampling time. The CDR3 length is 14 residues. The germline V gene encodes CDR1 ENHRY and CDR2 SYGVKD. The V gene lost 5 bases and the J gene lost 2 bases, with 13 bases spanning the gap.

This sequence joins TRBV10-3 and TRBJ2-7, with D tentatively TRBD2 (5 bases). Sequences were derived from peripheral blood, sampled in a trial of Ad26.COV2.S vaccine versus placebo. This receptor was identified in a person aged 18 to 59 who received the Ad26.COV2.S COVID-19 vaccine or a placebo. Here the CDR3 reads CAISHSRTAYEQYF. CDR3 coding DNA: TGTGCCATCAGTCATTCGAGGACTGCCTACGAGCAGTACTTC.